One T cell receptor (beta chain) is described in this entry. Its matching antigen is unknown. Subsets obtained from CD4+ cells comprised CD45RA+ naive and CD45RA-negative memory cells. The J segment lost 6 bases and the V segment lost 1 base, leaving 5 bases of the junction unmatched. Germline values: CDR1 SGHVS, CDR2 FNYEAQ. The CDR3 spans 14 residues. Profiled with immunoSEQ multiplex PCR; TCRdb holds only in-frame clones, not every one. The sample contains more than 2 million clones, 90% to 97% of which appear only once. The sample comes from a study of shared clonotypes between healthy human individuals. Study details: For every donor, three CD4 naive, three CD4 memory, two CD8 naive and one CD8 memory plates were used.

Findings and limits, study-wide: Sampling covered nothing but blood. Tissue TCR repertoires likely differ from those found in blood.

What was sequenced was naive CD4+ T cells sorted from blood. Sample subset: CD45RA+ positively selected. The receptor was derived from a man younger than 35 in good health. V and J are TRBV7-6 and TRBJ1-1; 7 bases map to TRBD1. This chain's CDR3 is CASSLGGTAPEAFF. The DNA for the CDR3 is TGTGCCAGCAGCTTAGGGGGGACAGCACCTGAAGCTTTCTTT.